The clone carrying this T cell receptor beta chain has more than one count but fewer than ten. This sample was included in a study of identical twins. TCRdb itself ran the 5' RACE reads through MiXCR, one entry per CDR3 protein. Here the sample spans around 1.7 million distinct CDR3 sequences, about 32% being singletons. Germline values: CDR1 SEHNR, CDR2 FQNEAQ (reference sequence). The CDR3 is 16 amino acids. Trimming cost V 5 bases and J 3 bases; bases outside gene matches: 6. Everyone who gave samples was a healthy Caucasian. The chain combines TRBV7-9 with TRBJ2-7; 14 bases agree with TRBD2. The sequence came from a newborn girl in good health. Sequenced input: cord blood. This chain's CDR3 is CASSMGLAGDYYEQYF. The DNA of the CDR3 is TGTGCCAGCAGCATGGGACTAGCGGGGGACTACTACGAGCAGTACTTC.